Listed below are T cell receptor beta chains from one sample, sequenced in a study of blood T cell repertoires in COVID-19. Sequenced by immunoSEQ multiplex PCR; TCRdb stores in-frame clones only, minus some. The sample yields roughly 53,000 clones, roughly 89% seen once. The specimen sequenced was peripheral blood. The receptor source for this set is an elderly man with acute or convalescent COVID-19. Each CDR3 is given with its conserved first and last residue. A D gene is named only where the DNA matches it firmly. Clone size is shown for a subset of rows, as once, few, many or a class of expanded clone.

v_gene,j_gene,abundance,d_gene,CDR3nt,CDR3aa
TRBV7-3,TRBJ2-4,NA,TRBD1,TGTGCCAGCAGCCCAGACAGGGCGTTAGCCAAAAACATTCAGTACTTC,CASSPDRALAKNIQYF
TRBV20-1,TRBJ2-1,NA,NA,TGCAGTGCTAGTGGAGGGGGCCAAATTAGGGCTGAGCAGTTCTTC,CSASGGGQIRAEQFF
TRBV6-6,TRBJ2-5,NA,NA,TGTGCCAGCAGTTACGCCGGAGAGACCCAGTACTTC,CASSYAGETQYF
TRBV11-1,TRBJ2-1,NA,TRBD1,TGTGCCAGCAGTCCCCCTATCCGGGACAGGAACAATGAGCAGTTCTTC,CASSPPIRDRNNEQFF
TRBV10-3,TRBJ2-7,NA,TRBD1,TGTGCCATCAGTTCCGGGACAGGGGGCTACGAGCAGTACTTC,CAISSGTGGYEQYF
TRBV11-3,TRBJ1-1,NA,NA,TGTGCCAGCAGCTCGGGTGGGAACACTGAAGCTTTCTTT,CASSSGGNTEAFF
TRBV2,TRBJ1-4,NA,TRBD1,TGTGCCAGCAGTGCTACGACAGGGGTTAATGAAAAACTGTTTTTT,CASSATTGVNEKLFF
TRBV27,TRBJ1-6,NA,NA,TGTGCCAGCAGTTTAGGGGCCGGGTCACCCCTCCACTTT,CASSLGAGSPLHF
TRBV6-2/TRBV6-3,TRBJ2-7,NA,TRBD1,TGTGCCAGCAGTAATCCGGGACAGATCAACGAGCAGTACTTC,CASSNPGQINEQYF
TRBV9,TRBJ2-3,once,TRBD2,TGTGCCAGCAGCGTCCTTAGCGGGTTTAGCACAGATACGCAGTATTTT,CASSVLSGFSTDTQYF
TRBV6-4,TRBJ2-2,once,NA,TGTGCCAGCACCAGACAGGTAAGCACCGGGGAGCTGTTTTTT,CASTRQVSTGELFF
TRBV10-3,TRBJ1-4,NA,TRBD1,TGTGCCATCAGTGACTCGGGGACAGGGATGGAAAAACTGTTTTTT,CAISDSGTGMEKLFF
TRBV7-3,TRBJ2-2,NA,NA,TGTGCCAGCAGCCCCCGGCGTGGGGGCGCGGACACCGGGGAGCTGTTTTTT,CASSPRRGGADTGELFF
TRBV9,TRBJ1-3,NA,NA,TGTGCCAGCAGCGTAGATCTATCGGGGTCCGGAAACACCATATATTTT,CASSVDLSGSGNTIYF
TRBV19,TRBJ2-5,NA,TRBD1,TGTGCCAGTAGTACCCGGACAGGGGTATACCAAGAGACCCAGTACTTC,CASSTRTGVYQETQYF
TRBV27,TRBJ2-5,NA,NA,TGTGCCAGCAGTTTATGGTCCAGGGGCCGCGGGGAGACCCAGTACTTC,CASSLWSRGRGETQYF
TRBV4-1,TRBJ1-1,NA,TRBD1,TGCGCCAGCAGCCAAGTAACAGGGGGGAACACTGAAGCTTTCTTT,CASSQVTGGNTEAFF
TRBV5-1,TRBJ1-1,NA,TRBD1,TGCGCCAGCAGCTCCGGACAGGGGCTGAACACTGAAGCTTTCTTT,CASSSGQGLNTEAFF
TRBV6-5,TRBJ2-5,NA,NA,TGTGCCAGCAGACAGGGCCAAGAGACCCAGTACTTC,CASRQGQETQYF
TRBV5-8,TRBJ2-6,NA,NA,TGTGCCAGCAGCTTTGATAGAATTGGGGCCAACGTCCTGACTTTC,CASSFDRIGANVLTF
TRBV5-1,TRBJ1-4,NA,TRBD1,TGCGCCAGCAGGACGGGACAGCCTCTTCGAGTTAATGAAAAACTGTTTTTT,CASRTGQPLRVNEKLFF
TRBV9,TRBJ1-4,NA,TRBD1,TGTGCCAGCAGCCCCCGGACAGGGGGCGCGATAAGTGAAAAACTGTTTTTT,CASSPRTGGAISEKLFF
TRBV9,TRBJ2-5,once,TRBD2,TGTGCCAGCAGCGTAGGTGTTGAGCGGGGGGGCAAGGAGACCCAGTACTTC,CASSVGVERGGKETQYF
TRBV7-2,TRBJ2-4,NA,NA,TGTGCCAGCAGCTTAGAGGTGGGGGGGCCGGGCATTCAGTACTTC,CASSLEVGGPGIQYF
TRBV10-3,TRBJ1-4,NA,NA,TGTGCCATCACGGGTGTCCTTAATGAAAAACTGTTTTTT,CAITGVLNEKLFF
TRBV6-5,TRBJ2-1,once,TRBD2,TGTGCCAGCAGTTACTCGTCCGGGGGGGCGGGCAATGAGCAGTTCTTC,CASSYSSGGAGNEQFF
TRBV4-1,TRBJ1-4,NA,NA,TGCGCCAGCAGCTCCCGAGAGGACAGCCCTAATGAAAAACTGTTTTTT,CASSSREDSPNEKLFF
TRBV6-5,TRBJ1-1,NA,NA,TGTGCCAGCAGCCCCCCTGACGGATTGAGGGCTTTCTTT,CASSPPDGLRAFF
TRBV5-6,TRBJ2-7,NA,NA,TGTGCCAGCAGCCCGGTCGCGGCTAGCTCCTACGAGCAGTACTTC,CASSPVAASSYEQYF
TRBV5-1,TRBJ2-2,NA,TRBD2,TGCGCCAGCAGCCCCTCCGGGACTAGCCGTGCCGGGGAGCTGTTTTTT,CASSPSGTSRAGELFF
TRBV19,TRBJ2-5,NA,NA,TGTGCCAGTAGCCTCCTGGCGGGGGAGACCCAGTACTTC,CASSLLAGETQYF
TRBV7-3,TRBJ2-3,NA,TRBD2,TGTGCCAGCAGCCGATTTTCGACTAGCGGGGGGGCCCCAGATACGCAGTATTTT,CASSRFSTSGGAPDTQYF
TRBV6-2/TRBV6-3,TRBJ2-7,NA,TRBD1,TGTGCCAGCAGTACTACAGGGGGCGCGGTATACGAGCAGTACTTC,CASSTTGGAVYEQYF